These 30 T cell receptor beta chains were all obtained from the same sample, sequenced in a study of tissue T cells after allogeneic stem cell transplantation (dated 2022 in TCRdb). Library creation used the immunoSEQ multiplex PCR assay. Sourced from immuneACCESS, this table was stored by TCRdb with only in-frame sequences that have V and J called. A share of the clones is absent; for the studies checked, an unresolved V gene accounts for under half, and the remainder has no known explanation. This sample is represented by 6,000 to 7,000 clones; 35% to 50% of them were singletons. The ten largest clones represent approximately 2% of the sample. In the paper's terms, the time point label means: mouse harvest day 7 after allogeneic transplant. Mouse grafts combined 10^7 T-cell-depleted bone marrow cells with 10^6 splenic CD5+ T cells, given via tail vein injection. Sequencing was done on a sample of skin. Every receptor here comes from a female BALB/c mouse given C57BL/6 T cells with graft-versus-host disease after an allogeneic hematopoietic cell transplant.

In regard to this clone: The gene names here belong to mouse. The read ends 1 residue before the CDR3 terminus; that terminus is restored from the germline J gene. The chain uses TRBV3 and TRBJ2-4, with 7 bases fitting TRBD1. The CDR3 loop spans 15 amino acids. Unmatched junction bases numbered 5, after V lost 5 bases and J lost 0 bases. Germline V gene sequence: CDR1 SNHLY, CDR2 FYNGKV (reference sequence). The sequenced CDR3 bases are TGTGCCAGCAGCCCCCGGGACAGTAGTCAAAACACCTTGTAC. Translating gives CASSPRDSSQNTLY. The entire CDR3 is CASSPRDSSQNTLYF.

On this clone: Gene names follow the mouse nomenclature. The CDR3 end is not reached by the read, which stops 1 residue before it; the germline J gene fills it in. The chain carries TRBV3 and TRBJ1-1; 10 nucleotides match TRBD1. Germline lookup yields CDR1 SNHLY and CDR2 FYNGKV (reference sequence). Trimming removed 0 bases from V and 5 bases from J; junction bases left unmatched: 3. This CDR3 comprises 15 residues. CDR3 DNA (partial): TGTGCCAGCAGCTTAGCACCGGGACAGGGGACAGAAGTCTTC. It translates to CASSLAPGQGTEVF. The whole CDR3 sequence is CASSLAPGQGTEVFF.

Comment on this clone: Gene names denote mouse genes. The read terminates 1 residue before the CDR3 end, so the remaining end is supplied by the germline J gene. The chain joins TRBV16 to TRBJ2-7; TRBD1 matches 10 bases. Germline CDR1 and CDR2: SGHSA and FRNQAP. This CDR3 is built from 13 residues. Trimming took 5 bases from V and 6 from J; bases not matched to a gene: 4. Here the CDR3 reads CASSTGTGVEQYF. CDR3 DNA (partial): TGTGCAAGCAGCACCGGGACAGGGGTTGAACAGTAC.

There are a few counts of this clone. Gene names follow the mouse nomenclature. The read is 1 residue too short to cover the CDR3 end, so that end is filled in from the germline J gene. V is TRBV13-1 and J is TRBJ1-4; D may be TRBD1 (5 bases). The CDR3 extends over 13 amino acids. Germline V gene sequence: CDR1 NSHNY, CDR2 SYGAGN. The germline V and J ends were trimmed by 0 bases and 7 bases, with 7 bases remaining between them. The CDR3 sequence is CASSDGGFERLFF. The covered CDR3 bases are TGTGCCAGCAGTGATGGGGGGTTCGAAAGATTATTT.

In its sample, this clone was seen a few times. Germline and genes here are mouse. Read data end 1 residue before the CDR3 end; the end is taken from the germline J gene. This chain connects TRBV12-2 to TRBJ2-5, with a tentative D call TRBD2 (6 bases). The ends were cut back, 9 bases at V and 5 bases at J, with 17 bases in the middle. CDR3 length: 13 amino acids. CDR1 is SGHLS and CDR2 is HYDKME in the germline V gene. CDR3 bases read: TGTGCCTACTCTTTGGGGGAACGAGACACCCAGTAC. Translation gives CAYSLGERDTQY. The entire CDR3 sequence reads CAYSLGERDTQYF.

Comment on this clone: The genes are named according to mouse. The CDR3 loop reads CASSLQGEDTQYF. The part of the CDR3 DNA that was read is TGTGCTAGCAGTTTACAGGGGGAAGACACCCAGTAC. This chain joins TRBV29 and TRBJ2-5, with 7 bases matching TRBD1. Read data end 1 residue before the CDR3 end; the end is taken from the germline J gene. The ends lost 2 bases at V and 4 bases at J; junction bases unmatched: 0. The CDR3 length is 13 residues. The germline CDR1 and CDR2 sequences are MSHET and SYDVDS.

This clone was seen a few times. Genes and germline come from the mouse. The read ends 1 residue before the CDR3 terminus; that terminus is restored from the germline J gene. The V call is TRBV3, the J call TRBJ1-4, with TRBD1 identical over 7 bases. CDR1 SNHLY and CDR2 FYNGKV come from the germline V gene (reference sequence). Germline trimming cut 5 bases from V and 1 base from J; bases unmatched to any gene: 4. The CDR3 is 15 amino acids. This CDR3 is CASSRDRYSNERLFF. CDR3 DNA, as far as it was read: TGTGCCAGCAGCCGGGACAGATATTCCAACGAAAGATTATTT.

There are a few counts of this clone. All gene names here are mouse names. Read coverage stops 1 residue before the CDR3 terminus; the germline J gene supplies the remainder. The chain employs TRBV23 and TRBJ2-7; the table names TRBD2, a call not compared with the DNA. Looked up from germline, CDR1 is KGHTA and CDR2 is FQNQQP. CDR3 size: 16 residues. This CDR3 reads CSSSQSDWGSSYEQYF. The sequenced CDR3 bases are TGCTCCAGCAGTCAATCAGACTGGGGGAGCTCCTATGAACAGTAC.

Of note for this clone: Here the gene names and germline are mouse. The CDR3 spells CASSGPPGHFSNERLFF. Partial CDR3 DNA: TGTGCCAGCAGTGGGCCTCCGGGACACTTTTCCAACGAAAGATTATTT. The chain links TRBV13-1 to TRBJ1-4, with D possibly TRBD1 on 6 matching bases. The missing CDR3 end, 1 residue past where the read stops, is filled in from the germline J gene. Looked up from germline, CDR1 is NSHNY and CDR2 is SYGAGN. The CDR3 is made up of 17 amino acids. V was clipped by 3 bases and J by 0 bases, with 15 bases between them.

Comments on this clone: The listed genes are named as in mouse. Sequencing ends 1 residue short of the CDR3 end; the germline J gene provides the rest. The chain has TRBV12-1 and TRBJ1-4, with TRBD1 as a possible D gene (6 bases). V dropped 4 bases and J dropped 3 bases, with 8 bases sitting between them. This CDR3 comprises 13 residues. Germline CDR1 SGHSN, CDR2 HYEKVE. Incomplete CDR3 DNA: TGTGCCAGCTCCGGGACAACCAACGAAAGATTATTT. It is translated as CASSGTTNERLF. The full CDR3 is CASSGTTNERLFF.

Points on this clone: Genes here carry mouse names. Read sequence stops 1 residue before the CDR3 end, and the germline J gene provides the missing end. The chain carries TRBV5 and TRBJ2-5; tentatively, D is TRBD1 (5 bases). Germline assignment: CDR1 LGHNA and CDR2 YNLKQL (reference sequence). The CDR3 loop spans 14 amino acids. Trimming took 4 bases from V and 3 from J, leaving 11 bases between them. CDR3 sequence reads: CASSLGHLQDTQYF. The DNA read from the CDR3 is TGTGCCAGCAGCCTCGGACACCTTCAAGACACCCAGTAC.

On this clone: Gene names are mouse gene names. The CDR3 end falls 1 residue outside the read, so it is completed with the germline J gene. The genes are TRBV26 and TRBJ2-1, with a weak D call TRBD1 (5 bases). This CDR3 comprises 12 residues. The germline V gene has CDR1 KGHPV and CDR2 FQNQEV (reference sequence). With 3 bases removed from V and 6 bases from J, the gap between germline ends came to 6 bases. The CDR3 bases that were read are TGTGCCAGCAGTCTTCAGGGTGCTGAGCAGTTC. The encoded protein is CASSLQGAEQF. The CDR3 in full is CASSLQGAEQFF.

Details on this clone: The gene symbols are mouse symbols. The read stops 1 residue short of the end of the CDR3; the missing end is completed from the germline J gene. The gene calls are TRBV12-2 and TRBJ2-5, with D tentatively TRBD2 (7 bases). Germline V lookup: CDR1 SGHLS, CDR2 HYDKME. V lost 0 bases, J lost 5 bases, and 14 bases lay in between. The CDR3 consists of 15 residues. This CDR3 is CASSLGLGAGDTQYF. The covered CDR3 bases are TGTGCCAGCTCTCTCGGTCTGGGGGCCGGAGACACCCAGTAC. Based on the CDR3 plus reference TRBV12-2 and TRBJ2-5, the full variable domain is NSGVVQSPRYIIKGKGERSILKCIPISGHLSVAWYQQTQGQELKFFIQHYDKMERDKGNLPSRFSVQQFDDYHSEMNMSALELEDSAVYFCASSLGLGAGDTQYFGPGTRLLVL.

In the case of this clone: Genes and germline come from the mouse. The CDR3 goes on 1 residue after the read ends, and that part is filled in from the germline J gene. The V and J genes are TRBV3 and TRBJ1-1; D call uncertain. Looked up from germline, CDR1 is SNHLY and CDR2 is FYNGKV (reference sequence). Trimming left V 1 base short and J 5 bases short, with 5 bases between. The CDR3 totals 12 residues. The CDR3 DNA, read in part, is TGTGCCAGCAGCTTAGGGCAGACAGAAGTCTTC. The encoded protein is CASSLGQTEVF. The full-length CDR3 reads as CASSLGQTEVFF.

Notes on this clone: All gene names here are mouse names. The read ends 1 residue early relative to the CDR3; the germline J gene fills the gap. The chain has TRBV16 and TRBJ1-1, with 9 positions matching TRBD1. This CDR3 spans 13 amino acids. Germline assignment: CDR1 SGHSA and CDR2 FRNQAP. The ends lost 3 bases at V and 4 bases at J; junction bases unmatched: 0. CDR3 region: CASSLTGGTEVFF. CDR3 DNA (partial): TGTGCAAGCAGCTTGACAGGGGGCACAGAAGTCTTC.

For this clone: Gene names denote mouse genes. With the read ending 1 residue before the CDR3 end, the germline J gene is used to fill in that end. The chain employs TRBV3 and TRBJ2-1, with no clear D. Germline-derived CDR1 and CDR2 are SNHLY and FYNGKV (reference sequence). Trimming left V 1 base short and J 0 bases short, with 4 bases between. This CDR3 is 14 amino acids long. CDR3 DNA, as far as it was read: TGTGCCAGCAGCTTAGGGTATAACTATGCTGAGCAGTTC. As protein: CASSLGYNYAEQF. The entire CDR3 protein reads CASSLGYNYAEQFF.

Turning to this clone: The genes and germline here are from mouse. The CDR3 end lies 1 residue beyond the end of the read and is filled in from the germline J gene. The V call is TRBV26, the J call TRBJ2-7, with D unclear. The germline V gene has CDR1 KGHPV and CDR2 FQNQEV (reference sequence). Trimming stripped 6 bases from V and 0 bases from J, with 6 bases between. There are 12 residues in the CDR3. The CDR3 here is CASSQSSYEQYF. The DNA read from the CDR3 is TGTGCCAGCAGCCAGTCCTCCTATGAACAGTAC.

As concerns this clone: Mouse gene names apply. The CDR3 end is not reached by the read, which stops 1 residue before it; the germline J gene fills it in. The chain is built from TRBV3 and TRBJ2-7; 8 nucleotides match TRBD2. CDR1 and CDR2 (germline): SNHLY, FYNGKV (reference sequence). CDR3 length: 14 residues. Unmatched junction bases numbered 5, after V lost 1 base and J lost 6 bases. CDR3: CASSLGGWGAEQYF. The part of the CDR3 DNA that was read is TGTGCCAGCAGCTTAGGGGGCTGGGGGGCTGAACAGTAC. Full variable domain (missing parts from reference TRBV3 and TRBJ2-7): GPKVLQIPSHQIIDMGQMVTLNCDPVSNHLYFYWYKQILGQQMEFLVNFYNGKVMEKSKLFKDQFSVERPDGSYFTLKIQPTALEDSAVYFCASSLGGWGAEQYFGPGTRLTVL.

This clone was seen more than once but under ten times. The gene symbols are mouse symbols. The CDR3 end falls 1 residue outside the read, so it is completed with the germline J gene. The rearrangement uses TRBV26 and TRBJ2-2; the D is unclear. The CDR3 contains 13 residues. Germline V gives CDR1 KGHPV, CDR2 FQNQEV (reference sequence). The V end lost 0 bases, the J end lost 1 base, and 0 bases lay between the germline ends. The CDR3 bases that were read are TGTGCCAGCAGTCTGTCAAACACCGGGCAGCTCTAC. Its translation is CASSLSNTGQLY. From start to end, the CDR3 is CASSLSNTGQLYF.

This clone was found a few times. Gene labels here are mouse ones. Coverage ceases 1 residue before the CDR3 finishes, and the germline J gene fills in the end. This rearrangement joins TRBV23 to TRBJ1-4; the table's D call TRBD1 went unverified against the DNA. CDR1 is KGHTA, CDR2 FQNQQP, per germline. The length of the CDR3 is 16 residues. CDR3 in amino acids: CSSSQSTKISNERLFF. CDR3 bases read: TGCTCCAGCAGTCAATCAACAAAAATTTCCAACGAAAGATTATTT.

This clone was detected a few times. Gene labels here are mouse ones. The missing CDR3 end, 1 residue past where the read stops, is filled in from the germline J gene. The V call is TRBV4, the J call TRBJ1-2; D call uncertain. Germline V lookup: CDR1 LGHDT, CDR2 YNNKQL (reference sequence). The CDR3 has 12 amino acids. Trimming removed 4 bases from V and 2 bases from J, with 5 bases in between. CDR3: CASSFINSDYTF. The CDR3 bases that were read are TGTGCCAGCAGCTTCATCAACTCCGACTACACC.

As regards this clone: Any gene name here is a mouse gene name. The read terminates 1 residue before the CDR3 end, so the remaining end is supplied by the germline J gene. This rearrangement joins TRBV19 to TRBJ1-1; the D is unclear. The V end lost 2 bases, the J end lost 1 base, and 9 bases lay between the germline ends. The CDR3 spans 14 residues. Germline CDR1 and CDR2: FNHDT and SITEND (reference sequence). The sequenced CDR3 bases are TGTGCCAGCAGTATGGAGACAAAAAACACAGAAGTCTTC. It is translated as CASSMETKNTEVF. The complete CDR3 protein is CASSMETKNTEVFF.

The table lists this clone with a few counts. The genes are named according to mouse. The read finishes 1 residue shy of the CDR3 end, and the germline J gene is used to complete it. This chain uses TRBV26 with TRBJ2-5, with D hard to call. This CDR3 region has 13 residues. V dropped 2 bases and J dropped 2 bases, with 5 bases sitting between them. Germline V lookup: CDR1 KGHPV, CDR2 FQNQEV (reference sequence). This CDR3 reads CASSLGSQDTQYF. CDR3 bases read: TGTGCCAGCAGTCTGGGGAGCCAAGACACCCAGTAC.

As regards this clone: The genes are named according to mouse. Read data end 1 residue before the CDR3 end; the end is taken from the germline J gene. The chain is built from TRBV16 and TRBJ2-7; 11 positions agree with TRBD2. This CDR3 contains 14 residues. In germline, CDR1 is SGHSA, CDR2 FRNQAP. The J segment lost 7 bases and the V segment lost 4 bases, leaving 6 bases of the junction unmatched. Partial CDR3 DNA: TGTGCAAGCAGCTCTACTGGGGGGGCGCGAGAACAGTAC. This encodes CASSSTGGAREQY. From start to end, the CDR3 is CASSSTGGAREQYF. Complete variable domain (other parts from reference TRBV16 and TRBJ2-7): NAGVIQTPRHKVTGKGQEATLWCEPISGHSAVFWYRQTIVQGLEFLTYFRNQAPIDDSGMPKERFSAQMPNQSHSTLKIQSTQPQDSAVYLCASSSTGGAREQYFGPGTRLTVL.

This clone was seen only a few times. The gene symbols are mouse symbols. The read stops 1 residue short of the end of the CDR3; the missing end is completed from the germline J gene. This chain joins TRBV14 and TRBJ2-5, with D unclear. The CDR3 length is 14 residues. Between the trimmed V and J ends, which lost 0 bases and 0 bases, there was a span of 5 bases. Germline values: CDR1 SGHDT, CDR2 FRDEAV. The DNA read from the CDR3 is TGTGCCAGCAGTTTCTGGATTAACCAAGACACCCAGTAC. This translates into CASSFWINQDTQY. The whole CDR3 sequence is CASSFWINQDTQYF.

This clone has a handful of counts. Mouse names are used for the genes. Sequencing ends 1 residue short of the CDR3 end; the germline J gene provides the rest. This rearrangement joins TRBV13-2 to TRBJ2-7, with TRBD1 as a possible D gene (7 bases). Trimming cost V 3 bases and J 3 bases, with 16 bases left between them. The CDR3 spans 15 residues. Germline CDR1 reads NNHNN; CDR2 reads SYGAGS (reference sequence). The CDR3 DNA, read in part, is TGTGCCAGCGGTGGCCAAGGGGGCAGGGTCTATGAACAGTAC. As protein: CASGGQGGRVYEQY. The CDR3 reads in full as CASGGQGGRVYEQYF.

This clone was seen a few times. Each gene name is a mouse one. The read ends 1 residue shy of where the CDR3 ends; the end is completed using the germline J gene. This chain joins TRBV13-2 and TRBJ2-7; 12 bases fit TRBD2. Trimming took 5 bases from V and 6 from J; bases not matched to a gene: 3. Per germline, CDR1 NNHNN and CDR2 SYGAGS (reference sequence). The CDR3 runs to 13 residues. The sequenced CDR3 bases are TGTGCCAGCGGCCGACTGGGGGGGCTTGAACAGTAC. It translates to CASGRLGGLEQY. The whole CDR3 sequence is CASGRLGGLEQYF.

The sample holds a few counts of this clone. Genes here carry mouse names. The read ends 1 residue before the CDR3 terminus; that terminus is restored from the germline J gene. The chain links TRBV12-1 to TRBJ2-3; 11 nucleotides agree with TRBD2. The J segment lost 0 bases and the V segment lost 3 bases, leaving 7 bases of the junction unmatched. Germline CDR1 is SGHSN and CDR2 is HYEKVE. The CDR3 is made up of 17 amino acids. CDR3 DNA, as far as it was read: TGTGCCAGCTCTATCTGGACTGGGGGGCGTAGTGCAGAAACGCTGTAT. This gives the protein CASSIWTGGRSAETLY. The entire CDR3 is CASSIWTGGRSAETLYF.

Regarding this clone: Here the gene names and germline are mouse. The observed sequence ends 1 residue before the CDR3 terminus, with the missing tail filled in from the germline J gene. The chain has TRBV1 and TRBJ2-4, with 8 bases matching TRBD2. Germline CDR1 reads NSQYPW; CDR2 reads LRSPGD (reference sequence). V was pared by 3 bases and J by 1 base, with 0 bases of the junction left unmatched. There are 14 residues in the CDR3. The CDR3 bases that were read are TGCACCTGCAGTGCGGGGGGGCGTCAAAACACCTTGTAC. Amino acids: CTCSAGGRQNTLY. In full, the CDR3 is CTCSAGGRQNTLYF. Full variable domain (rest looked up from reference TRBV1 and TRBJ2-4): VTLLEQNPRWRLVPRGQAVNLRCILKNSQYPWMSWYQQDLQKQLQWLFTLRSPGDKEVKSLPGADYLATRVTDTELRLQVANMSQGRTLYCTCSAGGRQNTLYFGAGTRLSVL.

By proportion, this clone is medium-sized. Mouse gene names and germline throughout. Incomplete CDR3 DNA: TGTGCCAGCAGCGGACACTCAAACTCCGACTACACC. This translates into CASSGHSNSDYT. The whole CDR3 sequence is CASSGHSNSDYTF. The rearrangement joins TRBV26 to TRBJ1-2, with D maybe TRBD1 (5 bases). The read finishes 1 residue shy of the CDR3 end, and the germline J gene is used to complete it. CDR3 length: 13 amino acids. V was pared by 6 bases and J by 0 bases, with 8 bases between. From germline, CDR1 is KGHPV and CDR2 FQNQEV (reference sequence).